These 23 T cell receptor beta chains originate from one sample sequenced in a study of CD8 T cells in ankylosing spondylitis (dated by TCRdb to 2017 to 2019). The receptor library was made with 5' RACE. TCRdb lists the instrument as Illumina HiSeq 2500. TCRdb's own reprocessing of the public reads used fastp at Q25 and MiXCR and kept productive beta chains. Rows with one shared CDR3 protein collapse into an entry with the most common genes and DNA. The sample table records approximately 200,000 distinct CDR3 sequences; 9.5% to 15% of these occur just once. More than 15% of the sample is held by the ten biggest clonotypes. Sequenced input: blood, either unsorted or a sorted T cell fraction (not recorded which). These receptors all come from a male donor with ankylosing spondylitis or in good health (not recorded which).

At least ten counts were recorded for this clonotype. J is TRBJ2-1 and V is TRBV10-3; 9 nucleotides match TRBD1. This CDR3 contains 14 residues. J was trimmed by 7 bases and V by 5 bases; bases with no gene match: 6. Germline V gene lookup returns CDR1 ENHRY and CDR2 SYGVKD. CDR3: CAISYRGHSNEQFF. The CDR3 nucleotides are TGTGCCATCAGTTACAGGGGGCATTCAAATGAGCAGTTCTTC.

A note on this clonotype: At one of its ends the junction is not consistent with the germline gene, which may arise from a read error. The chain combines TRBV27 with TRBJ1-5; TRBD1 matches 8 bases. This CDR3 spans 17 amino acids. Per germline, CDR1 MNHEY and CDR2 SMNVEV (reference sequence). The CDR3 loop reads CASSLTGAQYSNQPQQF. In DNA, the CDR3 is TGTGCCAGCAGTCTGACAGGGGCCCAATATAGCAATCAGCCCCAGCAGTTT.

The CDR3 spells CASSQGASGGGNEQFF. The CDR3 nucleotides are TGTGCCAGCAGCCAAGGTGCTAGCGGGGGGGGCAATGAGCAGTTCTTC. The rearrangement links TRBV3-1 to TRBJ2-1; 12 positions match TRBD2. CDR3 size: 16 residues. Germline CDR1 LGHDT, CDR2 YNNKEL (reference sequence). The V segment lost 1 base and the J segment 6 bases; nucleotides outside the gene matches: 4.

This clonotype was seen many times. This chain uses TRBV29-1 with TRBJ2-4, with D unresolved. The CDR3 loop spans 13 amino acids. The V end was cut by 2 bases, the J end by 6 bases, with 11 bases between. Germline V gives CDR1 SQVTM, CDR2 ANQGSEA. CDR3 bases: TGCAGCGTTGAACCGTTTGGTGGAAACATTCAGTACTTC. It codes for CSVEPFGGNIQYF. Looking up the rest from reference TRBV29-1 and TRBJ2-4 gives the full variable domain: SAVISQKPSRDICQRGTSLTIQCQVDSQVTMMFWYRQQPGQSLTLIATANQGSEATYESGFVIDKFPISRPNLTFSTLTVSNMSPEDSSIYLCSVEPFGGNIQYFGAGTRLSVL.

This clonotype has just a few counts. Here the CDR3 DNA reads TGTGCTAGTGGTTTGGGGACACCCTACGAGCAGTACTTC. Translating gives CASGLGTPYEQYF. This rearrangement joins TRBV12-5 to TRBJ2-7; possible D gene TRBD1, 5 bases. CDR1 is LGHNT, CDR2 FRNRAP, per germline. This CDR3 contains 13 residues. Trimming removed 1 base at V and 2 bases at J, with 6 bases between.

J is TRBJ2-5 and V is TRBV7-6, with D possibly being TRBD2 (5 bases). CDR1 is SGHVS, CDR2 FNYEAQ, per germline. The V gene lost 1 base and the J gene lost 5 bases, with 14 bases spanning the gap. This CDR3 is built from 15 residues. The CDR3 here is CASSLERQPHETQYF. CDR3 bases: TGTGCCAGCAGCTTAGAGCGGCAGCCCCACGAGACCCAGTACTTC.

The rearrangement joins TRBV20-1 to TRBJ1-5; maybe TRBD1 (5 bases). V dropped 3 bases and J dropped 3 bases, with 15 bases sitting between them. CDR1 is DFQATT, CDR2 SNEGSKA, per germline (reference sequence). The CDR3 spans 15 residues. CDR3 protein: CSASGPGSLNQPQHF. CDR3 DNA: TGCAGTGCTAGTGGGCCAGGGAGCCTCAATCAGCCCCAGCATTTT.

This chain uses TRBV11-3 with TRBJ1-1, with a tentative D call TRBD1 (5 bases). Germline V lookup: CDR1 SGHNT, CDR2 YENEEA. Trimming took off 2 bases at V and 0 bases at J, with 10 bases between the two ends. The CDR3 length is 15 residues. CDR3 sequence reads: CASSLLGRVNTEAFF. The DNA of the CDR3 is TGTGCCAGCAGCTTATTGGGGCGGGTGAACACTGAAGCTTTCTTT.

This clonotype was seen more than once but under ten times. J is TRBJ2-7 and V is TRBV27, with TRBD2 matching 7 bases. The CDR3 covers 14 residues. Per the germline V gene, CDR1 is MNHEY and CDR2 is SMNVEV (reference sequence). The trim removed 4 bases at V and 7 bases at J, leaving 10 bases unmatched. The CDR3 region is CASSYGTPGGEQYF. The CDR3, as DNA: TGTGCCAGCAGTTACGGGACCCCCGGGGGGGAGCAGTACTTC.

This sequence joins TRBV9 and TRBJ2-1; D not certain. V was trimmed by 0 bases and J by 4 bases, leaving 14 bases between them. The CDR3 runs 16 residues. The germline CDR1 and CDR2 sequences are SGDLS and YYNGEE. This chain's CDR3 is CASSVGGNGGYNEQFF. CDR3 in DNA: TGTGCCAGCAGCGTAGGGGGTAATGGCGGTTACAATGAGCAGTTCTTC. Supplemented by reference TRBV9 and TRBJ2-1, the full variable domain reads DSGVTQTPKHLITATGQRVTLRCSPRSGDLSVYWYQQSLDQGLQFLIQYYNGEERAKGNILERFSAQQFPDLHSELNLSSLELGDSALYFCASSVGGNGGYNEQFFGPGTRLTVL.

This clonotype has just a few counts. The rearrangement links TRBV7-8 to TRBJ2-3, with TRBD2 matching 12 bases. J gave up 5 bases and V 2 bases, and 8 bases lay outside the gene matches. Germline-derived CDR1 and CDR2 are SGHVS and FQNEAQ. This CDR3 is built from 17 residues. CDR3 residues: CASSLTGGLAGKDTQYF. DNA of the CDR3: TGTGCCAGCAGCTTAACGGGCGGACTAGCGGGGAAAGATACGCAGTATTTT.

This clonotype has a handful of counts. The rearrangement links TRBV5-8 to TRBJ1-1; no clear D. The CDR3 extends over 13 amino acids. The germline CDR1 and CDR2 sequences are SGHTS and YDEGEE. V shed 0 bases and J shed 3 bases, with 6 bases lying between them. Here the CDR3 reads CASSLGLYTEAFF. CDR3 nucleotides: TGTGCCAGCAGCTTGGGACTGTACACTGAAGCTTTCTTT.

In this sample, this clonotype turned up a few times. The rearrangement links TRBV20-1 to TRBJ2-7; D gene ambiguous. CDR1 is DFQATT and CDR2 is SNEGSKA in the germline V gene (reference sequence). This CDR3 comprises 12 residues. Trimming took 0 bases from V and 5 from J, leaving 8 bases between them. CDR3 region: CSAREEGHEQYF. Here the CDR3 DNA reads TGCAGTGCTAGAGAGGAAGGCCACGAGCAGTACTTC.

This chain joins TRBV6-1 and TRBJ2-7, with TRBD1 matching 9 bases. Looked up from germline, CDR1 is MNHNS and CDR2 is SASEGT. This CDR3 has 15 amino acids. The V gene end was trimmed by 9 bases and the J gene end by 2 bases; junction bases not matched to a gene: 11. Here the CDR3 DNA reads TGTGCCAGTACTAAGGACCGGGACAGGGCCTACGAGCAGTACTTC. As protein: CASTKDRDRAYEQYF.

Many counts were recorded for this clonotype. The chain joins TRBV7-9 to TRBJ2-1; D possibly corresponds to TRBD2 (6 bases). CDR3 length: 16 amino acids. Germline V gene data show CDR1 as SEHNR and CDR2 as FQNEAQ (reference sequence). The germline V and J ends were trimmed by 5 bases and 0 bases, with 14 bases remaining between them. The CDR3 region is CASSLTVADSYNEQFF. DNA of the CDR3: TGTGCCAGCAGCCTGACAGTAGCGGACTCCTACAATGAGCAGTTCTTC.

V and J are TRBV10-2 and TRBJ2-7; 8 bases are shared with TRBD2. Germline loops: CDR1 WSHSY, CDR2 SAAADI. The V gene end was trimmed by 7 bases and the J gene end by 0 bases; junction bases not matched to a gene: 8. The CDR3 covers 15 residues. CDR3 region: CASTQAGVGSYEQYF. CDR3 bases: TGCGCCAGCACCCAAGCGGGAGTGGGCTCCTACGAGCAGTACTTC.

In its sample, this clonotype was seen many times. The chain couples TRBV3-1 to TRBJ2-7; TRBD1 aligns across 7 bases. Germline CDR1 LGHDT, CDR2 YNNKEL (reference sequence). The CDR3 covers 13 residues. After removal of 4 bases from V and 3 bases from J, the junction contained 3 bases not matched to a gene. The CDR3: CASSPRDSYEQYF. The CDR3 region has the DNA TGTGCCAGCAGCCCCCGGGACAGCTACGAGCAGTACTTC.

V and J are TRBV3-1 and TRBJ2-7; D unclear. This CDR3 contains 16 residues. The V gene's germline CDR1 is LGHDT and CDR2 YNNKEL (reference sequence). Trimming took off 0 bases at V and 3 bases at J, with 15 bases between the two ends. This CDR3 reads CASSQDLGYDFYEQYF. In DNA, the CDR3 is TGTGCCAGCAGCCAAGATTTAGGCTACGACTTCTACGAGCAGTACTTC.

This clonotype was counted only a few times. The rearrangement joins TRBV6-1 to TRBJ2-2; D unclear. V lost 5 bases and J lost 2, with 9 bases in between. CDR3 length: 14 amino acids. In germline, CDR1 is MNHNS, CDR2 SASEGT. In DNA, the CDR3 is TGTGCCAGCAGTACCTCACCCAACACCGGGGAGCTGTTTTTT. It translates to CASSTSPNTGELFF.

This clonotype appeared a few times. The rearrangement uses TRBV5-1 and TRBJ2-1; D could derive from TRBD1 or TRBD2 (6 bases each). From germline, CDR1 is SGHRS and CDR2 YFSETQ. The CDR3 runs to 15 residues. V was trimmed by 2 bases and J by 3 bases, leaving 12 bases between them. CDR3 nucleotide sequence: TGCGCCAGCAGCTTCGGTGAGGGGGGCTACAATGAGCAGTTCTTC. Protein sequence: CASSFGEGGYNEQFF.

V usage is TRBV7-9 and J usage is TRBJ2-1; either TRBD1 or TRBD2 may fit D (5 bases each). The V gene's germline CDR1 is SEHNR and CDR2 FQNEAQ (reference sequence). The CDR3 consists of 16 residues. V was pared by 1 base and J by 2 bases, with 12 bases between. The CDR3 coding sequence is TGTGCCAGCAGCTTAGGTGGGGACGGCCCCTACAATGAGCAGTTCTTC. Its translation: CASSLGGDGPYNEQFF.

This clonotype was counted only a few times. The chain uses TRBV7-9 and TRBJ1-6; possibly TRBD1 for D (6 bases). Deletions cut 5 bases from V and 9 bases from J, with 17 bases between. CDR1 and CDR2 from the germline V gene are SEHNR and FQNEAQ (reference sequence). This CDR3 is built from 15 residues. CDR3 loop: CASSPPLGGTSPLHF. CDR3 bases: TGTGCCAGCAGCCCACCATTAGGGGGTACTTCACCCCTCCACTTT.

This chain uses TRBV7-2 with TRBJ2-5; 8 positions match TRBD2. The CDR3 has 13 residues. V lost 3 bases, J lost 4 bases, and 1 base stayed unmatched. Germline V CDR1 and CDR2: SGHTA, FQGNSA. Here the CDR3 DNA reads TGTGCCAGCAGCTTCGCGGGGGGAGAGACCCAGTACTTC. Translation: CASSFAGGETQYF.